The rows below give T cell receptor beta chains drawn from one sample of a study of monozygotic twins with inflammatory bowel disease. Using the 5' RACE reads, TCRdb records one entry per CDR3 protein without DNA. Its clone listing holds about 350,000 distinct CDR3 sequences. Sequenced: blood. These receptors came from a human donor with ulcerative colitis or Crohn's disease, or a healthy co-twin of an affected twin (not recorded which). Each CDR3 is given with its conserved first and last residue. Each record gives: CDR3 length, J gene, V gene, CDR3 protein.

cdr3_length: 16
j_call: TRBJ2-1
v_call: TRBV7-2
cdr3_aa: CASSPRLAGEVGEQFF

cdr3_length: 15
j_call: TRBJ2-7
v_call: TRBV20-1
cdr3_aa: CSARDRTGGLYEQYF

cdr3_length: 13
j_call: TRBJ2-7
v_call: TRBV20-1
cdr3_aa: CSARAGLGYEQYF

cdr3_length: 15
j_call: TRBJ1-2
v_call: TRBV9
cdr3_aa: CASIFKGQENYGYTF

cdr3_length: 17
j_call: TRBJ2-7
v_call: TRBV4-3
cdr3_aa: CASSQDLATGDSYEQYF

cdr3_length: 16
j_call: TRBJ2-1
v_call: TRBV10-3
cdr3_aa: CAISDGKADSRNEQFF

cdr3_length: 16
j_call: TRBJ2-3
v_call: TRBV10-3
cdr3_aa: CAISRAGTSTPDTQYF

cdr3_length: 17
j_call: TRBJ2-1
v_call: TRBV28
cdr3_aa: CASSSRGAFSSYNEQFF

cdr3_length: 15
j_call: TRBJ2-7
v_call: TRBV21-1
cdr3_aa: CASSKYGLAGVEQYF

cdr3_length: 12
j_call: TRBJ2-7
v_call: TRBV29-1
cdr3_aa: CSVGGGRYEQYF

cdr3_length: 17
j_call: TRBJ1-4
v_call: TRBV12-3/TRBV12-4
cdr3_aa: CASSFTPYSKGNEKLFF